The rows below give T cell receptor beta chains drawn from one sample of a study of T-cell reconstitution after alpha-beta-depleted transplantation in children. One entry per CDR3 protein results from TCRdb running MiXCR on the PCR reads. The sample has about a million distinct CDR3 sequences, roughly 29% seen once. The source material was PBMCs, mostly from graft donor cells, sampled 360 days after TCRalphabeta/CD19-depleted stem cell transplant. Source of these receptors: a boy under two years old who had a stem cell transplant for SCID, so the T cells may come from the graft donor. Each CDR3 is given with its conserved first and last residue. The order of the fields is D gene, V gene, J gene, CDR3 protein. The D gene is left open where the match is weak.

D gene: TRBD1; V gene: TRBV5-5; J gene: TRBJ1-2; CDR3 protein: CASSLVPWTGDYGYTF
D gene: .; V gene: TRBV12-3/TRBV12-4; J gene: TRBJ2-5; CDR3 protein: CASSPLGVGETQYF
D gene: .; V gene: TRBV5-1; J gene: TRBJ1-1; CDR3 protein: CASADPFLGTEAFF
D gene: TRBD1; V gene: TRBV5-1; J gene: TRBJ1-1; CDR3 protein: CASSATTGVGNTEAFF
D gene: TRBD2; V gene: TRBV9; J gene: TRBJ2-1; CDR3 protein: CASSDRGGSYNEQFF
D gene: .; V gene: TRBV3-1; J gene: TRBJ2-7; CDR3 protein: CASSQGVPFSYEQYF
D gene: TRBD1; V gene: TRBV20-1; J gene: TRBJ2-3; CDR3 protein: CSARGPRQGRVADTQYF
D gene: .; V gene: TRBV7-2; J gene: TRBJ2-5; CDR3 protein: CASSPRQGPGETQYF
D gene: .; V gene: TRBV6-1; J gene: TRBJ2-3; CDR3 protein: CASSRGAEYTDTQYF
D gene: .; V gene: TRBV29-1; J gene: TRBJ1-1; CDR3 protein: CSGIRGSEAFF
D gene: .; V gene: TRBV28; J gene: TRBJ1-2; CDR3 protein: CASSLAAYGYTF
D gene: TRBD1; V gene: TRBV10-2; J gene: TRBJ2-1; CDR3 protein: CASRARDRVVNEQFF
D gene: .; V gene: TRBV5-1; J gene: TRBJ2-5; CDR3 protein: CASSPQWDQETQYF
D gene: .; V gene: TRBV6-5; J gene: TRBJ1-4; CDR3 protein: CASSYSIIQAEKLFF
D gene: TRBD1; V gene: TRBV6-1; J gene: TRBJ2-7; CDR3 protein: CASSVPPTGGRYF
D gene: .; V gene: TRBV5-1; J gene: TRBJ1-3; CDR3 protein: CASSLTSGRAGNTIYF
D gene: .; V gene: TRBV19; J gene: TRBJ2-1; CDR3 protein: CASSIGGDNEQFF
D gene: .; V gene: TRBV24-1; J gene: TRBJ1-5; CDR3 protein: CATSADSQSPRGQPQHF
D gene: .; V gene: TRBV29-1; J gene: TRBJ2-4; CDR3 protein: CSVEGTVGRTSRGNIQYF
D gene: .; V gene: TRBV5-1; J gene: TRBJ2-3; CDR3 protein: CASSLTQLSTDTQYF
D gene: .; V gene: TRBV27; J gene: TRBJ2-3; CDR3 protein: CASSLHGSMRDTQYF
D gene: .; V gene: TRBV7-2; J gene: TRBJ2-1; CDR3 protein: CASSLRQGRSEQFF
D gene: TRBD2; V gene: TRBV20-1; J gene: TRBJ2-7; CDR3 protein: CSARDLWGLAGGYEQYF
D gene: TRBD2; V gene: TRBV12-3/TRBV12-4; J gene: TRBJ2-5; CDR3 protein: CASSPGAGGPPWQETQYF
D gene: .; V gene: TRBV12-3/TRBV12-4; J gene: TRBJ2-7; CDR3 protein: CASRPTAISYEQYF
D gene: .; V gene: TRBV27; J gene: TRBJ2-1; CDR3 protein: CASSPKRGVPYYNEQFF
D gene: .; V gene: TRBV7-2; J gene: TRBJ1-4; CDR3 protein: CASTHWGGGEKLFF
D gene: TRBD2; V gene: TRBV20-1; J gene: TRBJ2-1; CDR3 protein: CSAPGLAAYNEQFF
D gene: TRBD1; V gene: TRBV4-2; J gene: TRBJ2-3; CDR3 protein: CASSHATGQLEDTQYF
D gene: TRBD1; V gene: TRBV9; J gene: TRBJ2-2; CDR3 protein: CASSPGTGVYVELFF
D gene: TRBD2; V gene: TRBV6-1; J gene: TRBJ2-1; CDR3 protein: CASSRGLANPFNNEQFF
D gene: .; V gene: TRBV4-1; J gene: TRBJ2-5; CDR3 protein: CASSHLDREGVTQYF
D gene: TRBD1; V gene: TRBV24-1; J gene: TRBJ2-7; CDR3 protein: CATSDPKSGTGVPYEQYF
D gene: TRBD2; V gene: TRBV5-1; J gene: TRBJ2-5; CDR3 protein: CASSLPAGGRQETQYF
D gene: .; V gene: TRBV12-3/TRBV12-4; J gene: TRBJ2-3; CDR3 protein: CASSSRVRDTQYF
D gene: .; V gene: TRBV20-1; J gene: TRBJ2-4; CDR3 protein: CSARDSWGNIQYF
D gene: .; V gene: TRBV27; J gene: TRBJ2-5; CDR3 protein: CASSRYKVGPQYF
D gene: TRBD1; V gene: TRBV7-9; J gene: TRBJ2-1; CDR3 protein: CASSRGDREWDEQFF
D gene: TRBD1; V gene: TRBV5-1; J gene: TRBJ2-5; CDR3 protein: CASSIRGQATIETQYF
D gene: .; V gene: TRBV5-1; J gene: TRBJ2-2; CDR3 protein: CASSLRHQVPWNTGELFF
D gene: .; V gene: TRBV5-1; J gene: TRBJ1-2; CDR3 protein: CASSLEGQGLGGYTF
D gene: TRBD2; V gene: TRBV7-2; J gene: TRBJ2-3; CDR3 protein: CASSARLAGGGTDTQYF
D gene: .; V gene: TRBV20-1; J gene: TRBJ2-1; CDR3 protein: CSAIGQNPYNEQFF
D gene: .; V gene: TRBV7-2; J gene: TRBJ2-2; CDR3 protein: CASSLESRVTGELFF
D gene: .; V gene: TRBV20-1; J gene: TRBJ2-5; CDR3 protein: CSARVIGETQYF
D gene: .; V gene: TRBV4-1; J gene: TRBJ1-2; CDR3 protein: CASSQDPRDYYGYTF
D gene: TRBD1; V gene: TRBV2; J gene: TRBJ2-1; CDR3 protein: CASPTPGQLYNEQFF
D gene: TRBD2; V gene: TRBV20-1; J gene: TRBJ2-3; CDR3 protein: CSPAGGRTDTQYF
D gene: TRBD2; V gene: TRBV6-5; J gene: TRBJ2-3; CDR3 protein: CASSYTDTSGGATDTQYF
D gene: .; V gene: TRBV6-5; J gene: TRBJ2-1; CDR3 protein: CASSYLTKLFNEQFF
D gene: TRBD1; V gene: TRBV20-1; J gene: TRBJ1-5; CDR3 protein: CSAGWDSNQPQHF
D gene: .; V gene: TRBV9; J gene: TRBJ2-7; CDR3 protein: CASSVHVSSYEQYF
D gene: .; V gene: TRBV27; J gene: TRBJ2-1; CDR3 protein: CASSSRRSRGNYNEQFF